This T cell receptor beta chain derives from a study of cytomegalovirus exposure and HLA in healthy donors. Overall study: A prior analysis found 95 million to 140 million unique TCR beta sequences from 150 million to 200 million T cells.

In regard to this clone: Its target is unknown.

The germline gives CDR1 LGHNT, CDR2 FRNRAP. This CDR3 region has 17 residues. V shed 5 bases, J shed 1 base, and the junction held 13 bases outside the gene matches. With 60 Vbeta and 13 Jbeta primers, the PCR was carried out. Data came from immunoSEQ multiplex PCR; TCRdb stores just in-frame clones and leaves some out. The table has approximately 130,000 clones, almost 85% seen once. Study-wide points: Analysis was carried out at a later point, and it linked a missense DCLRE1C variant to TCR beta V- and J-gene trimming. A later analysis linked around 17,000 TCR beta sequences to HLA alleles at 0.05 false discovery rate. Analyzed later, most CMV-associated TCR beta chains appeared HLA-restricted.

Sequencing input: PBMCs. The sequence was obtained from a woman younger than 35 in good health and CMV-seronegative. The chain recombines TRBV12-5 with TRBJ2-7; 8 positions agree with TRBD1. The chain's CDR3 is CASGTPPQGGISYEQYF. As DNA, the CDR3 is TGTGCTAGTGGTACCCCCCCACAGGGGGGCATTTCCTACGAGCAGTACTTC.